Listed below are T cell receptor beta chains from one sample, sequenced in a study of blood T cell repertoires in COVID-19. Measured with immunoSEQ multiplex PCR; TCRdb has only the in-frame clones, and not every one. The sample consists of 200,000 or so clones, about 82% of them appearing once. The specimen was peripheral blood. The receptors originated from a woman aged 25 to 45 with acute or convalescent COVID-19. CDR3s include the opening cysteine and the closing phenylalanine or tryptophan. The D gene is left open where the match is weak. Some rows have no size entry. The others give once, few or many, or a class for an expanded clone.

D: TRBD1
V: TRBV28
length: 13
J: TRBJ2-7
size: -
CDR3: CASHRGFGREQYF
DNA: TGTGCCAGTCACAGGGGATTTGGCAGGGAGCAGTACTTC

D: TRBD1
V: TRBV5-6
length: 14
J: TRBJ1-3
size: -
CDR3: CASSARGLGNTIYF
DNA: TGTGCCAGCAGCGCCAGGGGGCTCGGAAACACCATATATTTT

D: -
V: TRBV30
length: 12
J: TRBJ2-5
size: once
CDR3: CAWRHLPETQYF
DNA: TGTGCCTGGAGACACCTCCCCGAGACCCAGTACTTC

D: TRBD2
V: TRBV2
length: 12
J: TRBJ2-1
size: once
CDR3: CASSGGLGEQFF
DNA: TGTGCCAGCAGTGGAGGACTAGGGGAACAGTTCTTC

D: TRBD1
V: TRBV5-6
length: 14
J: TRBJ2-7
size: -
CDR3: CASSLDGQGYEQYF
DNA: TGTGCCAGCAGCTTGGACGGACAGGGCTACGAGCAGTACTTC

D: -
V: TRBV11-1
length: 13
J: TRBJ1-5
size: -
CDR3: CASSAGLDQPQHF
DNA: TGTGCCAGCAGCGCAGGGTTAGATCAGCCCCAGCATTTT

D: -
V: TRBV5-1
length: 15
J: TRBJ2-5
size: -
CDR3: CASSPGSVGVETQYF
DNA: TGCGCCAGCAGCCCCGGGAGCGTGGGGGTAGAGACCCAGTACTTC

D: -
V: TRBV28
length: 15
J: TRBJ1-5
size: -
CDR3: CASTTWGESEQPQHF
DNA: TGTGCCAGCACAACTTGGGGGGAATCCGAGCAGCCCCAGCATTTT

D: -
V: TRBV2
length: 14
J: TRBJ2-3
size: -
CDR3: CASSEPWGGDTQYF
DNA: TGTGCCAGCAGTGAACCGTGGGGAGGAGATACGCAGTATTTT

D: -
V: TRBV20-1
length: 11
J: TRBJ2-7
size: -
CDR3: CSASSIYEQYF
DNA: TGCAGTGCTAGTTCTATTTACGAGCAGTACTTC

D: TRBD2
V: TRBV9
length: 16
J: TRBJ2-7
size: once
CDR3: CASSVGAAGTIYEQYF
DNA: TGTGCCAGCAGCGTAGGCGCGGCAGGGACTATCTACGAGCAGTACTTC

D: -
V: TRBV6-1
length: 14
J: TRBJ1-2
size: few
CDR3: CASSDLPSRRGYTF
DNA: TGTGCCAGCAGTGACCTCCCGAGCCGGAGAGGCTACACCTTC

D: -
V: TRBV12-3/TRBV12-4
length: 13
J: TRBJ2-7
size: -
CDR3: CASSLLGGQFVFF
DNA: TGTGCCAGCAGTTTATTGGGGGGTCAGTTTGTCTTCTTC

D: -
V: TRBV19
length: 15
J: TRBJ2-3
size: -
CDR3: CASSRVAPSTDTQYF
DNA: TGTGCCAGTAGTAGAGTTGCTCCAAGCACAGATACGCAGTATTTT

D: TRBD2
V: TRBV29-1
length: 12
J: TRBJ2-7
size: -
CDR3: CSVWGGLYEQYF
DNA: TGCAGCGTTTGGGGGGGTCTCTACGAGCAGTACTTC

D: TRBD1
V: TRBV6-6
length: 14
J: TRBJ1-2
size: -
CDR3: CASREQGFGYGYTF
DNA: TGTGCCAGCAGGGAACAGGGGTTCGGCTATGGCTACACCTTC

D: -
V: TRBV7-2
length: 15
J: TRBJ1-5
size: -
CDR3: CASSLDSNSNQPQHF
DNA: TGTGCCAGCAGCTTAGACAGCAATAGCAATCAGCCCCAGCATTTT

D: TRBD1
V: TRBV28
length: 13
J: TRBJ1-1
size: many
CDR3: CASRRQGGTEAFF
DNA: TGTGCCAGCCGGAGACAGGGGGGGACTGAAGCTTTCTTT

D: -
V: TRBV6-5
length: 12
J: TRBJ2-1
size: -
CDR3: CASSLPRGEQFF
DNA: TGTGCCAGCAGCCTTCCCCGGGGTGAGCAGTTCTTC

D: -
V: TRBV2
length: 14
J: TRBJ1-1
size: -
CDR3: CASSEAGAGDEAFF
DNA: TGTGCCAGCAGTGAAGCGGGCGCGGGGGATGAAGCTTTCTTT

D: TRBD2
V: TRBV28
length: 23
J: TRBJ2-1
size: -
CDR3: CASSLSGGQTNLLAGGLYNEQFF
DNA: TGTGCCAGCAGTTTGTCTGGGGGACAGACAAACCTACTAGCGGGAGGGCTGTACAATGAGCAGTTCTTC

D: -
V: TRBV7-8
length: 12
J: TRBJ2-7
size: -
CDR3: CASSGGTDEQYF
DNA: TGTGCCAGCAGCGGGGGGACAGACGAGCAGTACTTC

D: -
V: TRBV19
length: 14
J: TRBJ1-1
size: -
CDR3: CASSPGGGVIEAFF
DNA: TGTGCCAGTAGCCCGGGAGGTGGGGTAATTGAAGCTTTCTTT

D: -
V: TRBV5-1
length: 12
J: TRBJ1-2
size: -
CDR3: CASSLYEGGYTF
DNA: TGCGCCAGCAGCTTGTACGAGGGTGGCTACACCTTC

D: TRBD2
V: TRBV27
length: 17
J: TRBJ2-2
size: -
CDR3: CASTLTPSGRGAGELFF
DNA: TGTGCCAGCACCCTAACCCCCAGCGGGAGAGGCGCCGGGGAGCTGTTTTTT

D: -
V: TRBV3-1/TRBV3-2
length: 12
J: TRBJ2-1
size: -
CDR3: CASSPLGFEQFF
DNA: TGTGCCAGCAGCCCCCTCGGGTTTGAGCAGTTCTTC

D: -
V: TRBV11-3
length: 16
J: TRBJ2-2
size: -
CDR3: CASSLLTGRNTGELFF
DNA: TGTGCCAGCAGCTTATTAACAGGGAGGAACACCGGGGAGCTGTTTTTT

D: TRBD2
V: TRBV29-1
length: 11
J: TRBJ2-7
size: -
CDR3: CSVEWLAGRYF
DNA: TGCAGCGTTGAGTGGCTAGCGGGTCGGTACTTC

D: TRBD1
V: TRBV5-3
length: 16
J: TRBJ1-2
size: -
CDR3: CARKGFRDRGFYGYTF
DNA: TGTGCCAGAAAAGGGTTCCGGGACAGGGGGTTTTATGGCTACACCTTC

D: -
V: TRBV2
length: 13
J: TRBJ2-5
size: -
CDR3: CASSEMVGKTQYF
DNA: TGTGCCAGCAGTGAAATGGTCGGGAAGACCCAGTACTTC

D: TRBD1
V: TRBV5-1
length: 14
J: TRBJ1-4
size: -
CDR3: CASSVGTGGEKLFF
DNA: TGCGCCAGCAGCGTCGGGACAGGGGGAGAAAAACTGTTTTTT

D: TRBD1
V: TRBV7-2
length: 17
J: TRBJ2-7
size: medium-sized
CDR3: CASSLAKTGGSSYEQYF
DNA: TGTGCCAGCAGCTTAGCCAAGACAGGGGGCAGCTCCTACGAGCAGTACTTC

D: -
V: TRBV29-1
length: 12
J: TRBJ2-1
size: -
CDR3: CSVEGWTNEQFF
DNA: TGCAGCGTTGAAGGGTGGACAAATGAGCAGTTCTTC

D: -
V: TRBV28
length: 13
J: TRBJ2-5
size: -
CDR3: CATQGGGIETQYF
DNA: TGTGCCACCCAGGGGGGAGGTATAGAGACCCAGTACTTC

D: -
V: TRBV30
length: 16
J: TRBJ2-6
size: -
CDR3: CAWSVLSVSGANVLTF
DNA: TGTGCCTGGAGTGTACTTTCCGTGTCTGGGGCCAACGTCCTGACTTTC

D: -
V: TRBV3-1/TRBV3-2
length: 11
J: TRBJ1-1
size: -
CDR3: CASSQRNEAFF
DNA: TGTGCCAGCAGCCAACGTAATGAAGCTTTCTTT

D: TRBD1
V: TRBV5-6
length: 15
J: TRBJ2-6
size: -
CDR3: CASSHYRGGANVLTF
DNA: TGTGCCAGCAGCCACTACAGGGGTGGGGCCAACGTCCTGACTTTC

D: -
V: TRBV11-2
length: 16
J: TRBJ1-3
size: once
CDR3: CASSLGASNSGNTIYF
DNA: TGTGCCAGCAGCTTAGGAGCAAGCAACTCTGGAAACACCATATATTTT

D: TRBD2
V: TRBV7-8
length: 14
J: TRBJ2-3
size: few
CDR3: CAQTRLAVSDTQYF
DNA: TGTGCCCAAACTAGACTAGCGGTTTCAGATACGCAGTATTTT

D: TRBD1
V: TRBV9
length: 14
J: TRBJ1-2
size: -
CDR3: CASSARQGGYGYTF
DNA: TGTGCCAGCAGCGCGCGTCAGGGGGGCTATGGCTACACCTTC